This T cell receptor (beta chain) appears in the sequencing data of a study of TIL therapy for anti-PD-1-resistant metastatic lung cancer. As to time point: pre-treatment sample, taken before nivolumab and TIL therapy. Sequencing used immunoSEQ v3. Libraries were prepared by immunoSEQ multiplex PCR; TCRdb keeps only in-frame clonotypes and omits some of them. The data contain 55,000 or so clones, approximately 80% of them seen just once; the ten biggest clones take up under 3%. The length of the CDR3 is 16 residues. Germline assignment: CDR1 LGHDT and CDR2 YNNKEL (reference sequence). Trimming removed 6 bases from V and 10 bases from J; junction bases left unmatched: 16.

The chain combines TRBV3-1 (or the pseudogene TRBV3-2) with TRBJ2-5, with 11 bases fitting TRBD2. The clonotype comes from a person aged 25 to 79 with non-small cell lung cancer. Sample: blood, taken at baseline. The CDR3 sequence is CASSSTLLAGARSQYF. As DNA, the CDR3 is TGTGCCAGCAGTTCCACCCTACTAGCGGGGGCCCGGAGCCAGTACTTC.